What follows are 32 T cell receptor beta chains derived from one specimen sequenced in a study of T cell responses to AZD1222 COVID-19 vaccine. TCRdb keeps only in-frame clones here, not all; method: immunoSEQ multiplex PCR. The sample includes 110,000 to 150,000 clones, 89% of them seen just once. The sequenced sample was peripheral blood, obtained on day 0 of AZD1222 vaccination. All receptors come from an adult in good health.

This rearrangement joins TRBV12-3 or TRBV12-4 to TRBJ1-5; no reliable D call. The CDR3 is 13 residues long. V was shortened by 2 bases and J by 7 bases, with 9 bases between the two germline ends. CDR3 DNA sequence: TGTGCCAGCAGTTTACGGGAGGCGCAGCCCCAGCATTTT. Translating gives CASSLREAQPQHF.

The chain uses TRBV6-1 and TRBJ1-1; D gene uncertain. Germline CDR1 is MNHNS and CDR2 is SASEGT. The CDR3 is 16 amino acids. The V end lost 3 bases, the J end lost 4 bases, and 18 bases lay between the germline ends. CDR3 sequence: CASSEALIQRVTEAFF. CDR3 nucleotides: TGTGCCAGCAGTGAGGCCCTGATCCAAAGGGTCACTGAAGCTTTCTTT.

The J gene is TRBJ2-2, the V gene TRBV19; D not resolved. The CDR3 has 13 residues. Germline assignment: CDR1 LNHDA and CDR2 SQIVND (reference sequence). The V and J ends lost 4 bases and 1 base respectively, with 4 bases between them. The CDR3 DNA follows: TGTGCCAGTAGTACTATGAACACCGGGGAGCTGTTTTTT. Translation gives CASSTMNTGELFF. Using reference TRBV19 and TRBJ2-2 for the parts outside the CDR3, the full variable domain is DGGITQSPKYLFRKEGQNVTLSCEQNLNHDAMYWYRQDPGQGLRLIYYSQIVNDFQKGDIAEGYSVSREKKESFPLTVTSAQKNPTAFYLCASSTMNTGELFFGEGSRLTVL.

The chain recombines TRBV9 with TRBJ1-2, with a possible D match to TRBD1 (5 bases). Trimming pared 0 bases from V and 2 bases from J, leaving 11 bases between. Germline loops: CDR1 SGDLS, CDR2 YYNGEE. The CDR3 runs to 15 residues. The CDR3 loop reads CASSVGQNPNYGYTF. The CDR3 coding sequence is TGTGCCAGCAGCGTAGGACAGAATCCAAACTATGGCTACACCTTC.

V and J are TRBV28 and TRBJ1-2; unclear D gene. Deletions cut 2 bases from V and 8 bases from J, with 12 bases between. The CDR3 contains 13 residues. Germline V lookup: CDR1 MDHEN, CDR2 SYDVKM. In nucleotides, the CDR3 is TGTGCCAGCAGTTTAGGGCAATATCCAGGCTACACCTTC. Translation: CASSLGQYPGYTF.

The chain is built from TRBV29-1 and TRBJ2-5; 8 positions match TRBD1. Germline loops: CDR1 SQVTM, CDR2 ANQGSEA. CDR3 size: 15 residues. After removal of 7 bases from V and 2 bases from J, the junction contained 12 bases not matched to a gene. The CDR3 spells CSAQGTGDMQETQYF. In nucleotides, the CDR3 is TGCAGCGCTCAAGGGACAGGCGATATGCAAGAGACCCAGTACTTC. The full variable domain, its missing parts supplied by reference TRBV29-1 and TRBJ2-5, is SAVISQKPSRDICQRGTSLTIQCQVDSQVTMMFWYRQQPGQSLTLIATANQGSEATYESGFVIDKFPISRPNLTFSTLTVSNMSPEDSSIYLCSAQGTGDMQETQYFGPGTRLLVL.

CDR3 loop: CATSWAGVGETQYF. In nucleotides, the CDR3 is TGTGCCACCTCTTGGGCGGGAGTAGGGGAGACCCAGTACTTC. The V call is TRBV7-2, the J call TRBJ2-5; 7 bases are shared with TRBD2. The CDR3 sequence is 14 residues long. With V trimmed by 10 bases and J by 5 bases, 13 bases remained unmatched. Germline V lookup: CDR1 SGHTA, CDR2 FQGNSA.

This clone was counted only a few times. Other DNA sequences in the sample encode the same CDR3. This chain joins TRBV13 and TRBJ2-3, with D hard to call. CDR1 PRHDT and CDR2 FYEKMQ come from the germline V gene (reference sequence). The CDR3 sequence is 15 residues long. Trimming left V 0 bases short and J 6 bases short, with 13 bases between. The chain's CDR3 is CASSLGSSSLDTQYF. CDR3 coding DNA: TGTGCCAGCAGCTTAGGCAGTTCGAGCTTGGATACGCAGTATTTT. The full variable domain, in which reference TRBV13 and TRBJ2-3 provide the parts outside the CDR3, is AAGVIQSPRHLIKEKRETATLKCYPIPRHDTVYWYQQGPGQDPQFLISFYEKMQSDKGSIPDRFSAQQFSDYHSELNMSSLELGDSALYFCASSLGSSSLDTQYFGPGTRLTVL.

This chain joins TRBV27 and TRBJ2-2, with D possibly being TRBD2 (5 bases). The CDR3 extends over 19 amino acids. V was pared by 3 bases and J by 0 bases, with 20 bases between. Germline V gene data show CDR1 as MNHEY and CDR2 as SMNVEV (reference sequence). CDR3 sequence reads: CASSFFPGLAVTNTGELFF. CDR3 bases: TGTGCCAGCAGTTTCTTCCCCGGCCTAGCAGTTACGAACACCGGGGAGCTGTTTTTT.

The CDR3 sequence: CASSDGMSYEQYF. The CDR3 coding sequence is TGCGCCAGCAGTGATGGCATGTCCTACGAGCAGTACTTC. The chain joins TRBV10-1 to TRBJ2-7; no firm D call. CDR1 and CDR2 from the germline V gene are WNHNN and SYGVQD (reference sequence). V was shortened by 3 bases and J by 1 base, with 7 bases between the two germline ends. This CDR3 has 13 residues.

A single count supports this clone. The gene calls are TRBV15 and TRBJ2-2, with a weak D call TRBD2 (5 bases). This CDR3 has 14 amino acids. Deletions cut 9 bases from V and 5 bases from J, with 16 bases between. Germline V gives CDR1 LNHNV, CDR2 YYDKDF (reference sequence). CDR3 loop: CATQLSGNTGELFF. CDR3 sequence (DNA): TGTGCCACACAGCTCTCGGGGAATACCGGGGAGCTGTTTTTT.

The V and J genes are TRBV7-9 and TRBJ1-5; possible D gene TRBD1, 6 bases. Between the trimmed V and J ends, which lost 1 base and 7 bases, there was a span of 20 bases. This CDR3 spans 17 amino acids. CDR1 is SEHNR and CDR2 is FQNEAQ in the germline V gene (reference sequence). The DNA for the CDR3 is TGTGCCAGCAGCTTAGGGGGAGTTGCGGGACAAGTGCAGCCCCAGCATTTT. Its translation: CASSLGGVAGQVQPQHF.

The V and J genes are TRBV29-1 and TRBJ1-1; tentatively, D is TRBD1 (5 bases). The V end lost 7 bases, the J end lost 1 base, and 10 bases lay between the germline ends. This CDR3 has 12 amino acids. From germline, CDR1 is SQVTM and CDR2 ANQGSEA. The CDR3 reads CSGRQRNTEAFF. CDR3 DNA: TGCAGCGGAAGACAGAGGAACACTGAAGCTTTCTTT.

The gene calls are TRBV10-2 and TRBJ2-5, with D tentatively TRBD2 (5 bases). CDR3 length: 13 residues. V was cut by 8 bases and J by 3 bases, with 13 bases left in between. Germline CDR1 reads WSHSY; CDR2 reads SAAADI. DNA for the CDR3: TGCGCCAGCTTTAAGGACTTGAAAGAGACCCAGTACTTC. Translated, it gives CASFKDLKETQYF.

This clone was seen only once. This chain connects TRBV7-9 to TRBJ2-2; 10 bases map to TRBD2. CDR1 is SEHNR and CDR2 is FQNEAQ in the germline V gene (reference sequence). J lost 1 base, V lost 5 bases, and 10 bases had no gene match. CDR3 length: 18 amino acids. The CDR3 DNA reads as TGTGCCAGCAGCCCACGAGAGCTAGCGGGGGTGAACACCGGGGAGCTGTTTTTT. Amino acids: CASSPRELAGVNTGELFF.

The chain has TRBV5-4 and TRBJ2-3, with 8 bases fitting TRBD2. The V and J ends lost 1 base and 6 bases, in that order; junction bases with no gene match: 7. The CDR3 covers 15 residues. CDR1 and CDR2 from the germline V gene are SGHNT and YYREEE (reference sequence). CDR3 DNA sequence: TGTGCCAGCAGCTTGTCGGCGGGGGGCTATGATACGCAGTATTTT. Its protein product is CASSLSAGGYDTQYF. The whole variable domain, filled in from reference TRBV5-4 and TRBJ2-3, reads ETGVTQSPTHLIKTRGQQVTLRCSSQSGHNTVSWYQQALGQGPQFIFQYYREEENGRGNFPPRFSGLQFPNYSSELNVNALELDDSALYLCASSLSAGGYDTQYFGPGTRLTVL.

This chain links TRBV19 with TRBJ1-1, with D perhaps matching TRBD1 (5 bases). The germline V gene encodes CDR1 LNHDA and CDR2 SQIVND (reference sequence). This CDR3 region has 13 residues. Trimming cost V 6 bases and J 3 bases, with 11 bases left between them. CDR3 bases: TGTGCCAGTAGCAGGGTAACGTACACTGAAGCTTTCTTT. Protein product: CASSRVTYTEAFF.

The genes are TRBV2 and TRBJ1-1; unclear D gene. The germline V gene encodes CDR1 SNHLY and CDR2 FYNNEI. V shed 6 bases and J shed 8 bases, with 16 bases lying between them. The CDR3 length is 13 residues. CDR3 residues: CASRQNQVGEAFF. The DNA for the CDR3 is TGTGCCAGCAGGCAAAACCAGGTAGGAGAAGCTTTCTTT.

This clone occurred once. The rearrangement uses TRBV6-1 and TRBJ2-4; 10 positions match TRBD1. The germline CDR1 and CDR2 sequences are MNHNS and SASEGT. The length of the CDR3 is 20 residues. V shed 4 bases, J shed 1 base, and the junction held 16 bases outside the gene matches. The CDR3 region is CASSVTPGQGEGKAKNIQYF. The CDR3 region has the DNA TGTGCCAGCAGTGTAACCCCCGGACAGGGGGAAGGGAAGGCCAAAAACATTCAGTACTTC.

This sequence joins TRBV11-3 and TRBJ2-5; D is perhaps TRBD2 (5 bases). The V end was cut by 4 bases, the J end by 1 base, with 19 bases between. The CDR3 is 17 residues long. Germline CDR1 and CDR2: SGHNT and YENEEA. The CDR3 is CASSSPSGIGSQETQYF. The DNA for the CDR3 is TGTGCCAGCAGCTCCCCAAGTGGAATAGGGAGCCAAGAGACCCAGTACTTC.

The chain joins TRBV2 to TRBJ2-3, with TRBD1 matching 8 bases. With 9 bases clipped from V and 0 bases from J, the junction kept 5 bases outside the gene matches. Germline assignment: CDR1 SNHLY and CDR2 FYNNEI. CDR3 length: 14 amino acids. CDR3 sequence: CARTRQGSTDTQYF. CDR3 nucleotides: TGTGCCAGAACCCGACAGGGGAGCACAGATACGCAGTATTTT. Full variable domain (outside the CDR3, taken from reference TRBV2 and TRBJ2-3): EPEVTQTPSHQVTQMGQEVILRCVPISNHLYFYWYRQILGQKVEFLVSFYNNEISEKSEIFDDQFSVERPDGSNFTLKIRSTKLEDSAMYFCARTRQGSTDTQYFGPGTRLTVL.

The chain couples TRBV28 to TRBJ1-2; D is ambiguous. CDR1 and CDR2 (germline): MDHEN, SYDVKM. The CDR3 extends over 14 amino acids. The V end lost 7 bases, the J end lost 4 bases, and 16 bases lay between the germline ends. CDR3 residues: CASTTPNTGYGYTF. In nucleotides, the CDR3 is TGTGCCAGCACCACCCCTAACACCGGCTATGGCTACACCTTC.

This sequence joins TRBV27 and TRBJ2-7; weak D call: TRBD2 (5 bases). Germline values: CDR1 MNHEY, CDR2 SMNVEV (reference sequence). CDR3 length equals 16 residues. V lost 5 bases to trimming and J lost 3 bases, with 20 bases between them. CDR3 sequence reads: CASSRHLGSAGYEQYF. The CDR3, as DNA: TGTGCCAGCAGTCGACATTTGGGTAGCGCAGGCTACGAGCAGTACTTC.

This chain links TRBV28 with TRBJ1-2; no clear D. The CDR3 length is 15 residues. Trimming stripped 1 base from V and 2 bases from J, with 11 bases between. Germline CDR1 is MDHEN and CDR2 is SYDVKM. Here the CDR3 DNA reads TGTGCCAGCAGTTTATTTGGCGGTTCAAACTATGGCTACACCTTC. It is translated as CASSLFGGSNYGYTF.

The chain is built from TRBV27 and TRBJ1-2, with TRBD1 matching 10 bases. The CDR3 contains 16 residues. The V and J ends lost 4 bases and 8 bases, in that order; junction bases with no gene match: 13. Germline CDR1 and CDR2: MNHEY and SMNVEV (reference sequence). CDR3 protein: CASSWGQGRSPGGYTF. CDR3 bases: TGTGCCAGCAGTTGGGGACAGGGGCGGTCCCCCGGGGGCTACACCTTC.

The chain employs TRBV5-1 and TRBJ2-2, with TRBD1 as a possible D gene (6 bases). Germline V gene data show CDR1 as SGHRS and CDR2 as YFSETQ. With 3 bases removed from V and 4 bases from J, the gap between germline ends came to 13 bases. The CDR3 has 15 residues. The chain's CDR3 is CASSSYRVATGELFF. CDR3 DNA sequence: TGCGCCAGCAGCTCCTACAGGGTAGCCACCGGGGAGCTGTTTTTT.

The chain uses TRBV29-1 and TRBJ2-3; TRBD1 aligns across 8 bases. The CDR3 totals 17 residues. Looked up from germline, CDR1 is SQVTM and CDR2 is ANQGSEA. V trimming: 7 bases; J trimming: 1 base; junction bases outside the gene matches: 16. In DNA, the CDR3 is TGCAGCGGAGCCCGCATATCAGGGGGCCGTCGCACAGATACGCAGTATTTT. This sequence encodes CSGARISGGRRTDTQYF.

The V call is TRBV27, the J call TRBJ2-7; 10 bases line up with TRBD2. With V trimmed by 7 bases and J by 5 bases, 8 bases remained unmatched. Germline values: CDR1 MNHEY, CDR2 SMNVEV (reference sequence). The CDR3 totals 14 residues. The CDR3: CASKRLAGVHEQYF. The CDR3 nucleotides are TGTGCCAGCAAAAGGCTAGCGGGGGTTCACGAGCAGTACTTC.

This clone turned up a few times. This sequence joins TRBV5-4 and TRBJ1-2; TRBD1 is a possible D gene (5 bases). Trimming took off 4 bases at V and 6 bases at J, with 16 bases between the two ends. There are 14 residues in the CDR3. Germline CDR1 is SGHNT and CDR2 is YYREEE (reference sequence). DNA of the CDR3: TGTGCCAGCAGCGGCGGGACCGCCAGGGATGGCTACACCTTC. The encoded protein is CASSGGTARDGYTF.

The V gene is TRBV24-1, the J gene TRBJ2-3; D is possibly TRBD2 (6 bases). This CDR3 has 14 residues. V was pared by 5 bases and J by 2 bases, with 10 bases between. Germline loops: CDR1 KGHDR, CDR2 SFDVKD. CDR3 in amino acids: CATSGSGSTDTQYF. The DNA of the CDR3 is TGTGCCACCAGTGGTAGCGGCTCCACAGATACGCAGTATTTT.

The chain links TRBV7-8 to TRBJ1-4; a possible D gene is TRBD1 (5 bases). The germline V gene has CDR1 SGHVS and CDR2 FQNEAQ. CDR3 length: 17 amino acids. Trimming stripped 0 bases from V and 0 bases from J, with 11 bases between. CDR3 sequence: CASSLAVGRPTNEKLFF. Written as DNA, the CDR3 is TGTGCCAGCAGCTTAGCGGTGGGGCGCCCAACTAATGAAAAACTGTTTTTT.

The gene calls are TRBV5-1 and TRBJ1-1; 7 bases are shared with TRBD1. V gave up 4 bases and J gave up 3 bases; unmatched junction bases: 9. CDR1 and CDR2 (germline): SGHRS, YFSETQ. This CDR3 has 15 residues. The CDR3 loop reads CASSKPGQTYTEAFF. CDR3 in DNA: TGCGCCAGCAGCAAACCGGGACAGACCTACACTGAAGCTTTCTTT.